Reported below is one TCR beta chain. Trimming took 4 bases from V and 0 from J; bases not matched to a gene: 5. The CDR3 length is 17 residues. The germline CDR1 and CDR2 sequences are LGHNA and YNFKEQ. These data originate in a study of T cell changes during pregnancy in multiple sclerosis. Here immunoSEQ multiplex PCR was the method, and the copy in TCRdb shows in-frame clones only, minus some. This sample carries just under 65,000 clones, 75% to 95% of them seen once, and the ten largest clones take over 1%. This rearrangement joins TRBV4-2 to TRBJ2-5; 13 bases are shared with TRBD2. This TCR was sampled from a female donor in good health, enrolled as a control in a pregnancy study. The material was peripheral blood, obtained after pregnancy. The CDR3 DNA follows: TGTGCCAGCAGCCCCTTGACTAGCGGGGGGAACCAAGAGACCCAGTACTTC. It codes for CASSPLTSGGNQETQYF.